The following is a TCR beta chain sequence with its context. V was trimmed by 1 base and J by 3 bases, leaving 9 bases between them. Germline V gene lookup returns CDR1 MGHRA and CDR2 YSYEKL. This CDR3 comprises 15 residues. Clones were read by immunoSEQ multiplex PCR, and TCRdb kept only the in-frame ones, dropping some. The profile shows about 200,000 clones, roughly 89% of them singletons. This specimen belongs to a study of blood T cell repertoires in COVID-19. Study-level information: COVID-19 samples, acute and convalescent, were from the United States, Italy and Spain. PBMCs, B-cell-depleted T cells, or T cells were the source of the cDNA or gDNA that made up the material.

This sequence originates from a young man who had recovered from COVID-19. Sequences were obtained from peripheral blood. The gene calls are TRBV4-1 and TRBJ1-4; D is unclear. CDR3 loop: CASSQGSGANEKLFF. CDR3 nucleotides: TGCGCCAGCAGCCAAGGATCCGGGGCTAATGAAAAACTGTTTTTT.